Listed here are 28 T cell receptor beta chains from one sample, sequenced in a study of T cell responses to AZD1222 COVID-19 vaccine. Sequencing used immunoSEQ multiplex PCR; TCRdb keeps in-frame clones, though not all of them. The table includes approximately 210,000 clones, 94% detected once. Specimen: peripheral blood, collected 28 days after the second dose of the MenACWY control vaccine. These receptor sequences come from an adult who received the MenACWY meningococcal vaccine as a control.

This chain links TRBV5-6 with TRBJ1-6; no clear D. Germline values: CDR1 SGHDT, CDR2 YYEEEE. Trimming left V 1 base short and J 7 bases short, with 9 bases between. The CDR3 covers 14 residues. CDR3: CASSLRQANSPLHF. The CDR3 DNA reads as TGTGCCAGCAGCTTGCGGCAGGCCAATTCACCCCTCCACTTT.

The gene calls are TRBV28 and TRBJ1-2, with D possibly being TRBD1 (6 bases). This CDR3 region has 17 residues. Deletions cut 1 base from V and 2 bases from J, with 17 bases between. Germline loops: CDR1 MDHEN, CDR2 SYDVKM. The CDR3 reads CASSLSYFGGPNYGYTF. The CDR3 DNA reads TGTGCCAGCAGTTTATCGTATTTCGGGGGGCCAAACTATGGCTACACCTTC.

This clone was recorded once. The chain carries TRBV28 and TRBJ1-1; D gene unclear. Trimming took 5 bases from V and 5 from J, leaving 15 bases between them. Germline V gene data show CDR1 as MDHEN and CDR2 as SYDVKM. The CDR3 spans 14 residues. CDR3 DNA: TGTGCCAGCAGTCCCGCGGGCACGGGTACTGAAGCTTTCTTT. This gives the protein CASSPAGTGTEAFF.

This CDR3 reads CASHSGTGANYGYTF. The DNA for the CDR3 is TGTGCCAGTCATTCCGGGACAGGGGCTAACTATGGCTACACCTTC. The V and J genes are TRBV7-9 and TRBJ1-2; 10 bases are a match to TRBD1. This CDR3 region has 15 residues. Germline lookup yields CDR1 SEHNR and CDR2 FQNEAQ (reference sequence). With V trimmed by 9 bases and J by 0 bases, 7 bases remained unmatched.

The rearrangement links TRBV7-3 to TRBJ2-2; no reliable D call. Germline loops: CDR1 SGHTA, CDR2 FQGTGA. The germline V and J ends were trimmed by 4 bases and 6 bases, with 12 bases remaining between them. This CDR3 is built from 14 residues. CDR3 sequence (DNA): TGTGCCAGCAGCTCCGAGCCTAAGTCCGGGGAGCTGTTTTTT. Protein product: CASSSEPKSGELFF.

The chain has TRBV28 and TRBJ1-4; no reliable D call. This CDR3 contains 12 residues. V was shortened by 3 bases and J by 7 bases, with 6 bases between the two germline ends. Germline V gene sequence: CDR1 MDHEN, CDR2 SYDVKM. The DNA of the CDR3 is TGTGCCAGCAGTTTCTCAGGTGAAAAACTGTTTTTT. Amino acid sequence: CASSFSGEKLFF.

The V gene is TRBV7-8, the J gene TRBJ2-7; no clear D gene. This CDR3 spans 14 amino acids. V lost 3 bases and J 2 bases, leaving 11 bases between the germline ends. CDR1 is SGHVS and CDR2 is FQNEAQ in the germline V gene. Here the CDR3 DNA reads TGTGCCAGCAGCTTTAGGGAAAGGACCTACGAGCAGTACTTC. Protein product: CASSFRERTYEQYF.

This rearrangement joins TRBV6-5 to TRBJ2-3, with D unclear. The V gene's germline CDR1 is MNHEY and CDR2 SVGAGI. V dropped 7 bases and J dropped 6 bases, with 17 bases sitting between them. The CDR3 sequence is 14 residues long. CDR3 in DNA: TGTGCCAGCACAGAAACCCGAGCTTCGGATACGCAGTATTTT. Translating it yields CASTETRASDTQYF.

V is TRBV6-2 or TRBV6-3 and J is TRBJ1-5; a possible D gene is TRBD1 (5 bases). Germline-derived CDR1 and CDR2 are MNHEY and SVGEGT. The V gene lost 2 bases and the J gene lost 2 bases, with 16 bases spanning the gap. CDR3 size: 17 residues. In DNA, the CDR3 is TGTGCCAGCAGTTACGACGGTACAACGGGGGGCAATCAGCCCCAGCATTTT. Its translation is CASSYDGTTGGNQPQHF.

V gene TRBV6-1 combines with J gene TRBJ1-1, with 9 bases lining up with TRBD1. There are 15 residues in the CDR3. CDR1 and CDR2 (germline): MNHNS, SASEGT. The J segment lost 4 bases and the V segment lost 3 bases, leaving 6 bases of the junction unmatched. The CDR3 region has the DNA TGTGCCAGCAGTGAGATGGGACAGGGAGGCACTGAAGCTTTCTTT. Amino acid sequence: CASSEMGQGGTEAFF.

This rearrangement joins TRBV5-4 to TRBJ2-7; 7 bases map to TRBD2. The CDR3 spans 13 residues. V was clipped by 4 bases and J by 3 bases; unmatched bases: 4. The germline CDR1 and CDR2 sequences are SGHNT and YYREEE (reference sequence). The CDR3 sequence is CASSVGTNYEQYF. CDR3 in DNA: TGTGCCAGCAGCGTCGGGACTAACTACGAGCAGTACTTC.

The chain recombines TRBV15 with TRBJ2-5; the D gene could be TRBD1 or TRBD2 (5 bases each). CDR3 size: 15 residues. Germline V lookup: CDR1 LNHNV, CDR2 YYDKDF (reference sequence). V dropped 0 bases and J dropped 3 bases, with 11 bases sitting between them. DNA for the CDR3: TGTGCCACCAGCAGAGATAGTGGGACGGAAGAGACCCAGTACTTC. Protein sequence: CATSRDSGTEETQYF.

V gene TRBV7-2 combines with J gene TRBJ1-1, with a possible D match to TRBD1 (6 bases). Germline-derived CDR1 and CDR2 are SGHTA and FQGNSA. This CDR3 has 18 amino acids. V was pared by 1 base and J by 0 bases, with 18 bases between. This CDR3 is CASSLVGTSDFMNTEAFF. CDR3 sequence (DNA): TGTGCCAGCAGCTTAGTCGGGACATCGGACTTCATGAACACTGAAGCTTTCTTT. Full variable domain (rest looked up from reference TRBV7-2 and TRBJ1-1): GAGVSQSPSNKVTEKGKDVELRCDPISGHTALYWYRQSLGQGLEFLIYFQGNSAPDKSGLPSDRFSAERTGGSVSTLTIQRTQQEDSAVYLCASSLVGTSDFMNTEAFFGQGTRLTVV.

The chain uses TRBV19 and TRBJ1-6; possibly TRBD1 for D (5 bases). The ends were cut back, 5 bases at V and 2 bases at J, with 7 bases in the middle. Germline V lookup: CDR1 LNHDA, CDR2 SQIVND (reference sequence). The CDR3 length is 14 residues. Written as DNA, the CDR3 is TGTGCCAGTAGTGGGGGGGCCTATAATTCACCCCTCCACTTT. It yields the protein CASSGGAYNSPLHF. Looking up the rest from reference TRBV19 and TRBJ1-6 gives the full variable domain: DGGITQSPKYLFRKEGQNVTLSCEQNLNHDAMYWYRQDPGQGLRLIYYSQIVNDFQKGDIAEGYSVSREKKESFPLTVTSAQKNPTAFYLCASSGGAYNSPLHFGNGTRLTVT.

J is TRBJ2-3 and V is TRBV3-1 (or the pseudogene TRBV3-2), with 8 nucleotides matching TRBD2. The CDR3 is made up of 17 amino acids. Per germline, CDR1 LGHDT and CDR2 YNNKEL (reference sequence). The V and J ends lost 0 bases and 2 bases, in that order; junction bases with no gene match: 7. Here the CDR3 reads CASSQDWRAGDTDTQYF. The CDR3, as DNA: TGTGCCAGCAGCCAAGATTGGAGAGCGGGAGACACAGATACGCAGTATTTT.

This clone occurred once. Other nucleotide sequences from this sample produce the same CDR3. This rearrangement joins TRBV30 to TRBJ1-5, with no clear D. CDR3 size: 12 residues. From germline, CDR1 is GTSNPN and CDR2 SVGIG (reference sequence). V shed 2 bases and J shed 4 bases, with 6 bases lying between them. CDR3: CAWSLGNQPQHF. DNA for the CDR3: TGTGCCTGGAGTCTGGGGAATCAGCCCCAGCATTTT.

In DNA form, the CDR3 reads TGTGCCAGCAGTTTAGTAGGGGGAGATCTCTACGAGCAGTACTTC. Translating it yields CASSLVGGDLYEQYF. The rearrangement uses TRBV28 and TRBJ2-7, with D possibly being TRBD1 (6 bases). The CDR3 covers 15 residues. The V gene's germline CDR1 is MDHEN and CDR2 SYDVKM. The ends were cut back, 2 bases at V and 3 bases at J, with 14 bases in the middle. The whole variable domain, remainder taken from reference TRBV28 and TRBJ2-7, is DVKVTQSSRYLVKRTGEKVFLECVQDMDHENMFWYRQDPGLGLRLIYFSYDVKMKEKGDIPEGYSVSREKKERFSLILESASTNQTSMYLCASSLVGGDLYEQYFGPGTRLTVT.

J is TRBJ2-7 and V is TRBV2; 9 bases align to TRBD2. The CDR3 covers 15 residues. Germline V gene lookup returns CDR1 SNHLY and CDR2 FYNNEI. V was pared by 5 bases and J by 0 bases, with 5 bases of the junction left unmatched. CDR3 in amino acids: CASSSSGRTSYEQYF. The CDR3 region has the DNA TGTGCCAGCAGTTCCAGCGGGAGGACCTCCTACGAGCAGTACTTC.

DNA of the CDR3: TGTGCCTGGGACGGCGGGACAGGGAACTACAATGAGCAGTTCTTC. It is translated as CAWDGGTGNYNEQFF. The genes are TRBV30 and TRBJ2-1; TRBD1 matches 9 bases. CDR3 size: 15 residues. The V gene's germline CDR1 is GTSNPN and CDR2 SVGIG (reference sequence). The junction had 8 bases not matched to a gene; V was cut back by 5 bases and J by 3 bases.

V gene TRBV5-1 combines with J gene TRBJ2-2; the D gene is possibly TRBD1 (6 bases). The V end was cut by 1 base, the J end by 1 base, with 8 bases between. Germline loops: CDR1 SGHRS, CDR2 YFSETQ. The CDR3 contains 15 residues. The CDR3 sequence is CASSLRGQNTGELFF. DNA of the CDR3: TGCGCCAGCAGCTTGAGGGGACAGAACACCGGGGAGCTGTTTTTT. Together with reference TRBV5-1 and TRBJ2-2, the CDR3 gives the full variable domain: KAGVTQTPRYLIKTRGQQVTLSCSPISGHRSVSWYQQTPGQGLQFLFEYFSETQRNKGNFPGRFSGRQFSNSRSEMNVSTLELGDSALYLCASSLRGQNTGELFFGEGSRLTVL.

CDR3 bases: TGTGCCAGCAGTTACCGGGCGTCGGCCAACTATGGCTACACCTTC. Translated, it gives CASSYRASANYGYTF. The genes are TRBV6-5 and TRBJ1-2; D is ambiguous. CDR1 and CDR2 (germline): MNHEY, SVGAGI. V shed 2 bases and J shed 2 bases, with 12 bases lying between them. The CDR3 length is 15 residues.

This chain uses TRBV27 with TRBJ1-5; the D gene is possibly TRBD1 (6 bases). The CDR3 has 13 amino acids. Between the trimmed V and J ends, which lost 3 bases and 4 bases, there was a span of 7 bases. CDR1 and CDR2 from the germline V gene are MNHEY and SMNVEV (reference sequence). DNA of the CDR3: TGTGCCAGCAGTTTCAGGGGTAATCAGCCCCAGCATTTT. As protein: CASSFRGNQPQHF.

The chain employs TRBV24-1 and TRBJ2-3; 8 bases map to TRBD2. J lost 1 base, V lost 7 bases, and 3 bases had no gene match. This CDR3 contains 14 residues. The germline CDR1 and CDR2 sequences are KGHDR and SFDVKD. The CDR3 sequence: CATSLTSGTDTQYF. CDR3 nucleotides: TGTGCCACCAGCCTGACTAGCGGCACAGATACGCAGTATTTT.

The chain carries TRBV6-6 and TRBJ1-6; 8 bases map to TRBD1. Germline CDR1 is MNHNY and CDR2 is SVGAGI (reference sequence). J was trimmed by 10 bases and V by 6 bases; bases with no gene match: 8. The CDR3 is made up of 14 amino acids. CDR3 sequence: CASSQTGAGSPLHF. The CDR3 region has the DNA TGTGCCAGCAGCCAGACAGGGGCTGGCTCACCCCTCCACTTT.

The rearrangement uses TRBV9 and TRBJ1-2; 8 bases map to TRBD1. Germline V gives CDR1 SGDLS, CDR2 YYNGEE. After removal of 3 bases from V and 6 bases from J, the junction contained 7 bases not matched to a gene. The CDR3 runs 14 residues. Written as DNA, the CDR3 is TGTGCCAGCAGCGCCAAGGACAGGGCGGATGGCTACACCTTC. Amino acids: CASSAKDRADGYTF.

The chain is built from TRBV28 and TRBJ1-6; no reliable D call. Germline assignment: CDR1 MDHEN and CDR2 SYDVKM. The CDR3 runs to 14 residues. The V end was cut by 3 bases, the J end by 9 bases, with 12 bases between. CDR3 residues: CASSFPGPGSPLHF. The CDR3 DNA follows: TGTGCCAGCAGTTTCCCTGGGCCAGGTTCACCCCTCCACTTT. The whole variable domain, filled in from reference TRBV28 and TRBJ1-6, reads DVKVTQSSRYLVKRTGEKVFLECVQDMDHENMFWYRQDPGLGLRLIYFSYDVKMKEKGDIPEGYSVSREKKERFSLILESASTNQTSMYLCASSFPGPGSPLHFGNGTRLTVT.

The gene calls are TRBV28 and TRBJ1-2, with D hard to call. Germline assignment: CDR1 MDHEN and CDR2 SYDVKM. This CDR3 contains 11 residues. Trimming stripped 3 bases from V and 8 bases from J, with 7 bases between. The CDR3 reads CASSFTGGYTF. In DNA, the CDR3 is TGTGCCAGCAGTTTTACGGGGGGCTACACCTTC.

The chain couples TRBV27 to TRBJ2-7, with D maybe TRBD1 (6 bases). Germline V lookup: CDR1 MNHEY, CDR2 SMNVEV (reference sequence). CDR3 size: 13 residues. V lost 5 bases and J lost 5, with 13 bases in between. CDR3 coding DNA: TGTGCCAGCAGTATACTACAGGGAGACGAGCAGTACTTC. Its translation is CASSILQGDEQYF.